This is a list of T cell receptor beta chains from one sample in a study of CD8 T cells in ankylosing spondylitis. Using its own MiXCR run on the 5' RACE reads, TCRdb lists one record per CDR3 protein. The sample lists roughly 300,000 distinct CDR3 sequences; 6.5% to 10% were seen once. Sequenced input: blood, either unsorted or a sorted T cell fraction (not recorded which). Every receptor here comes from a male donor with ankylosing spondylitis. Both conserved end residues are part of each CDR3. D genes are given only for firm matches. Part of the rows lack a size; the others show once, few, many or a class for expanded clones.

>TRBD1|.|TRBJ1-4|TRBV12-5
CASGLFSSLVRGIFNEKLFF
TGTGCTAGTGGTTTGTTTAGCTCGTTGGTCAGGGGGATCTTCAATGAAAAACTGTTTTTT
>TRBD1|.|TRBJ2-7|TRBV18
CASSPRGDRVGFHEQYF
TGTGCCAGCTCACCACGGGGGGACAGGGTAGGGTTCCACGAGCAGTACTTC
>.|many|TRBJ1-5|TRBV7-9
CASSPAYGPNQPQHF
TGTGCCAGCAGCCCAGCTTACGGACCCAATCAGCCCCAGCATTTT
>.|.|TRBJ2-1|TRBV27
CASSLSSGAEPYNEQFF
TGTGCCAGCAGTTTATCGTCGGGGGCAGAGCCCTACAATGAGCAGTTCTTC
>TRBD2|.|TRBJ2-1|TRBV29-1
CSLWGGSGKSSYNEQFF
TGCAGCTTATGGGGCGGGAGTGGTAAAAGCTCCTACAATGAGCAGTTCTTC
>.|many|TRBJ1-5|TRBV5-1
CASSLGYSNQPQHF
TGCGCCAGCAGCTTGGGGTATAGCAATCAGCCCCAGCATTTT
>.|few|TRBJ1-4|TRBV5-1
CASSLGSTGQGEKLFF
TGCGCCAGCAGCTTGGGGTCGACAGGTCAAGGTGAAAAACTGTTTTTT
>TRBD2|few|TRBJ2-2|TRBV6-5
CASSYPRTSGRNTGELFF
TGTGCCAGCAGTTACCCCAGGACTAGCGGGAGGAACACCGGGGAGCTGTTTTTT
>TRBD2|many|TRBJ2-7|TRBV20-1
CSASQVAGGVNYEQYF
TGCAGTGCTAGTCAGGTAGCGGGAGGGGTTAACTACGAGCAGTACTTC
>TRBD1|.|TRBJ1-2|TRBV6-1
CASSSHDRGRDVGYGYTF
TGTGCCAGCAGCTCACATGACAGGGGGCGGGATGTAGGCTATGGCTACACCTTC
>.|few|TRBJ1-2|TRBV20-1
CSARAPPGRTYGYTF
TGCAGTGCTAGAGCCCCGCCGGGACGGACCTATGGCTACACCTTC
>.|.|TRBJ2-1|TRBV27
CASSFAGGEEQFF
TGTGCCAGCAGTTTTGCGGGCGGGGAGGAGCAGTTCTTC
>.|many|TRBJ1-5|TRBV29-1
CSVGEKGQPQHF
TGCAGCGTTGGGGAAAAAGGACAGCCCCAGCATTTT
>.|many|TRBJ1-5|TRBV28
CASSKTLGPQHF
TGTGCCAGCAGTAAGACCTTAGGGCCCCAGCATTTT
>TRBD2|.|TRBJ2-5|TRBV7-9
CASSSKTTSAETQYF
TGTGCCAGCAGCTCGAAAACAACTAGCGCGGAGACCCAGTACTTC
>.|many|TRBJ2-1|TRBV15
CATSSRRSSYNEQFF
TGTGCCACCAGCAGCCGGAGGAGCTCCTACAATGAGCAGTTCTTC
>TRBD2|few|TRBJ2-2|TRBV20-1
CSARSGSNTGELFF
TGCAGTGCTAGAAGCGGGAGTAACACCGGGGAGCTGTTTTTT
>.|many|TRBJ2-3|TRBV6-1
CASSERRERSDTQYF
TGTGCCAGCAGTGAGCGCAGGGAAAGGTCAGATACGCAGTATTTT
>.|many|TRBJ1-5|TRBV12-3/TRBV12-4
CATGRNNQPQHF
TGTGCCACAGGACGGAATAATCAGCCCCAGCATTTT
>TRBD2|few|TRBJ2-3|TRBV4-1
CASSQSLADTDTQYF
TGCGCCAGCAGCCAGAGTCTAGCGGACACAGATACGCAGTATTTT
>.|.|TRBJ2-3|TRBV2
CASSGRLSVSFPQYF
TGTGCCAGCAGTGGCAGGCTTTCAGTCTCTTTCCCGCAGTATTTT
>TRBD1|few|TRBJ1-1|TRBV28
CASSSTGAGDTEAFF
TGTGCCAGCAGTTCCACAGGGGCTGGGGACACTGAAGCTTTCTTT
>.|.|TRBJ2-1|TRBV2
CASSGGAVEQFF
TGTGCCAGCAGTGGAGGTGCGGTTGAGCAGTTCTTC
>.|few|TRBJ2-1|TRBV11-2
CASSLVQGPPRGQFF
TGTGCCAGCAGCTTAGTGCAGGGTCCGCCTAGGGGGCAGTTCTTC
>.|.|TRBJ2-6|TRBV4-1
CASSQDRGTGANVLTF
TGCGCCAGCAGCCAAGATCGGGGGACCGGGGCCAACGTCCTGACTTTC
>.|few|TRBJ2-1|TRBV5-1
CASSLGTVNEQFF
TGCGCCAGCAGCTTAGGGACCGTCAATGAGCAGTTCTTC
>TRBD2|.|TRBJ2-6|TRBV6-5
CASSYSGRDIISGANVLTF
TGTGCCAGCAGTTACAGCGGGAGGGACATAATCTCTGGGGCCAACGTCCTGACTTTC
>TRBD1|.|TRBJ1-1|TRBV5-1
CASRTGTANTEAFF
TGCGCCAGCAGAACCGGGACAGCGAACACTGAAGCTTTCTTT
>TRBD2|few|TRBJ2-1|TRBV29-1
CSVRTSGAYNEQFF
TGCAGCGTCAGGACTAGCGGGGCCTACAATGAGCAGTTCTTC
>.|many|TRBJ1-5|TRBV7-9
CASSPRGGGNQPQHF
TGTGCCAGCAGCCCTAGGGGGGGAGGTAATCAGCCCCAGCATTTT
>.|.|TRBJ2-1|TRBV25-1
CASSEPGPSYNEQFF
TGTGCCAGCAGTGAGCCCGGCCCCTCCTACAATGAGCAGTTCTTC
>TRBD1|.|TRBJ1-5|TRBV5-6
CASSRETGGTGEPQHF
TGTGCCAGCAGCCGAGAAACAGGGGGCACAGGTGAGCCCCAGCATTTT
>TRBD1|many|TRBJ1-4|TRBV29-1
CSVGGQGTNEKLFF
TGCAGCGTCGGTGGACAGGGGACTAATGAAAAACTGTTTTTT
>.|.|TRBJ1-2|TRBV6-5
CASSYGNYGYTF
TGTGCCAGCAGTTACGGGAACTATGGCTACACCTTC
>TRBD2|few|TRBJ2-5|TRBV5-1
CASSFGLAAETQYF
TGCGCCAGCAGCTTCGGACTAGCGGCAGAGACCCAGTACTTC
>TRBD2|many|TRBJ2-5|TRBV20-1
CSLGRLAGQETQYF
TGCAGTCTAGGTCGACTAGCGGGCCAAGAGACCCAGTACTTC
>.|many|TRBJ2-3|TRBV7-2
CASSIFTDTQYF
TGTGCCAGCAGCATCTTCACAGATACGCAGTATTTT
>TRBD2|.|TRBJ2-1|TRBV6-5
CASSSRVRGSSYNEQFF
TGTGCCAGCAGTTCCCGGGTTCGCGGGAGCTCCTACAATGAGCAGTTCTTC
>.|.|TRBJ2-5|TRBV7-9
CASSLFRQETQYF
TGTGCCAGCAGCTTATTCAGGCAAGAGACCCAGTACTTC
>TRBD1|few|TRBJ2-1|TRBV24-1
CATSDPRTGTNEQFF
TGTGCCACCAGTGATCCGCGGACAGGGACTAATGAGCAGTTCTTC
>.|many|TRBJ2-2|TRBV12-3/TRBV12-4
CASSLDSTGELFF
TGTGCCAGCAGTTTAGACAGCACCGGGGAGCTGTTTTTT
>.|few|TRBJ2-7|TRBV29-1
CSVGGSEQYF
TGCAGCGTAGGAGGGAGCGAGCAGTACTTC
>.|.|TRBJ2-3|TRBV9
CASSVGGGAPSTDTQYF
TGTGCCAGCAGCGTAGGTGGGGGTGCCCCTAGCACAGATACGCAGTATTTT
>TRBD2|few|TRBJ2-7|TRBV28
CASSTPLAGHYEQYF
TGTGCCAGCAGTACGCCGCTAGCGGGCCACTACGAGCAGTACTTC
>TRBD2|.|TRBJ2-5|TRBV5-1
CASSLVSSGSQETQYF
TGCGCCAGCAGCTTGGTTTCCAGCGGGAGTCAAGAGACCCAGTACTTC
>.|few|TRBJ2-1|TRBV20-1
CSARGRDEQFF
TGCAGTGCTAGAGGACGGGATGAGCAGTTCTTC
>.|few|TRBJ2-1|TRBV29-1
CSVERGTNEQFF
TGCAGCGTTGAAAGGGGTACCAATGAGCAGTTCTTC
>TRBD2|.|TRBJ2-4|TRBV12-3/TRBV12-4
CASSPGTSGSRAKNIQYF
TGTGCCAGCAGTCCCGGGACTAGCGGGAGTCGAGCCAAAAACATTCAGTACTTC
>TRBD2|.|TRBJ2-1|TRBV5-1
CASSSAVAGVSYNEQFF
TGCGCCAGCAGCTCCGCCGTCGCGGGAGTGTCCTACAATGAGCAGTTCTTC
>.|many|TRBJ1-2|TRBV6-5
CASSYSRAGRSTNYGYTF
TGTGCCAGCAGTTACTCGCGGGCAGGGAGGAGCACTAACTATGGCTACACCTTC
>.|.|TRBJ2-5|TRBV6-2/TRBV6-3
CASSYLFGGETQYF
TGTGCCAGCAGTTACCTCTTTGGGGGAGAGACCCAGTACTTC
>.|few|TRBJ2-1|TRBV7-9
CASSPTSIPSNEQFF
TGTGCCAGCAGCCCCACTAGCATTCCTTCCAATGAGCAGTTCTTC
>.|few|TRBJ2-5|TRBV6-2/TRBV6-3
CASSYGALLRQETQYF
TGTGCCAGCAGTTACGGGGCCCTTTTAAGGCAAGAGACCCAGTACTTC